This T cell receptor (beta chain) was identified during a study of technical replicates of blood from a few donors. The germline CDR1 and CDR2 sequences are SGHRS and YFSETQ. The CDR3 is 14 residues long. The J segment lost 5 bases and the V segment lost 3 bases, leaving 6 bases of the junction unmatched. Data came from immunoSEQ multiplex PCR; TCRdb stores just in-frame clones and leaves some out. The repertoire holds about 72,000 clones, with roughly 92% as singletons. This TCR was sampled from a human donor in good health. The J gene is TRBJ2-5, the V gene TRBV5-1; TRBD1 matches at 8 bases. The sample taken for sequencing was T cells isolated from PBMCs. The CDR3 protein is CASSWDRIEETQYF. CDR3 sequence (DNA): TGCGCCAGCAGCTGGGACAGGATAGAGGAGACCCAGTACTTC.